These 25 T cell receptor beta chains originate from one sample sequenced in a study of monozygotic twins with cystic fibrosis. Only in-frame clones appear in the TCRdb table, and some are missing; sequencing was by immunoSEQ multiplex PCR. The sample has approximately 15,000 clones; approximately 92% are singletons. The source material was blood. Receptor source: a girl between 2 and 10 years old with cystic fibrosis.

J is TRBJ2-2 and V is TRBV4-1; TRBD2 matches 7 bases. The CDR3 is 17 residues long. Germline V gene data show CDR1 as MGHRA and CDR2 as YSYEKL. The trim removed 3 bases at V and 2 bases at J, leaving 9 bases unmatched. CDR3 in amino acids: CASSQRPLAVNTGELFF. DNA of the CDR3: TGCGCCAGCAGCCAGCGACCCCTAGCGGTAAACACCGGGGAGCTGTTTTTT.

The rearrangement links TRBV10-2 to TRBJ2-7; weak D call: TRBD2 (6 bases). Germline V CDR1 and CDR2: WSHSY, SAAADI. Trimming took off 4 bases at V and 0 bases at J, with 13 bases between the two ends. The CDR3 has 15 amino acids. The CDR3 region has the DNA TGCGCCAGCAGTGTGGAGCGGGCGTTCTCCTACGAGCAGTACTTC. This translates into CASSVERAFSYEQYF.

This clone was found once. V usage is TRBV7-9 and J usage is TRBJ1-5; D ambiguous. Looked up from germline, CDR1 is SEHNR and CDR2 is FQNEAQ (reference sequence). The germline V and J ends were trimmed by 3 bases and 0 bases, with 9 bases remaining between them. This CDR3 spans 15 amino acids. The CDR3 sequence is CASSLAGDSNQPQHF. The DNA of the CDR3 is TGTGCCAGCAGCTTGGCCGGGGATAGCAATCAGCCCCAGCATTTT.

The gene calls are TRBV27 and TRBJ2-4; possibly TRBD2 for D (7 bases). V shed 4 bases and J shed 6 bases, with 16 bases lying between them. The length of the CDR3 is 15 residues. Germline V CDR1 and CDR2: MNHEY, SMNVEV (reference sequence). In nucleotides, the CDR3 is TGTGCCAGCAGTTCCCGCAGGGGAGGGTCAAACATTCAGTACTTC. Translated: CASSSRRGGSNIQYF.

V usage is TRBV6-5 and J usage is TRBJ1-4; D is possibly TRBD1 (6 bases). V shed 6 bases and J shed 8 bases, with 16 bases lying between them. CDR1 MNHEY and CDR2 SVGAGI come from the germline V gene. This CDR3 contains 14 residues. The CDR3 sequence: CASSPPGQVEKLFF. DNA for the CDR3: TGTGCCAGCAGCCCTCCGGGACAAGTAGAAAAACTGTTTTTT.

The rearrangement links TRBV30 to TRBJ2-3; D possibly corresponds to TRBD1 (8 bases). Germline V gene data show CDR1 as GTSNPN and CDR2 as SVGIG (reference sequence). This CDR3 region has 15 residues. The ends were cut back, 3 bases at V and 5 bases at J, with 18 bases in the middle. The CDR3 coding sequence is TGTGCCTGGAGCGGTCGGACAGGGAGGGGAGATACGCAGTATTTT. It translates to CAWSGRTGRGDTQYF.

CDR3 coding DNA: TGTGCCAGCAACTTCCCCGAGGATACGCAGTATTTT. Translated, it gives CASNFPEDTQYF. The V gene is TRBV6-1, the J gene TRBJ2-3; D uncertain. In germline, CDR1 is MNHNS, CDR2 SASEGT. The CDR3 has 12 amino acids. V was shortened by 7 bases and J by 6 bases, with 11 bases between the two germline ends.

This chain's CDR3 is CASSPTPHSGNTIYF. The CDR3 nucleotides read TGCGCCAGCAGCCCGACACCCCACTCTGGAAACACCATATATTTT. This rearrangement joins TRBV4-1 to TRBJ1-3; D remains ambiguous. The germline V and J ends were trimmed by 4 bases and 0 bases, with 10 bases remaining between them. Per germline, CDR1 MGHRA and CDR2 YSYEKL. The CDR3 totals 15 residues.

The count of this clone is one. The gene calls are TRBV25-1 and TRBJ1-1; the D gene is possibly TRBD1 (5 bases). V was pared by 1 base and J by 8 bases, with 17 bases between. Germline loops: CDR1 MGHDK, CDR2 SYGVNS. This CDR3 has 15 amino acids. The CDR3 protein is CASSESGRAGMEAFF. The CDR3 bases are TGTGCCAGCAGTGAATCCGGCAGGGCAGGTATGGAAGCTTTCTTT.

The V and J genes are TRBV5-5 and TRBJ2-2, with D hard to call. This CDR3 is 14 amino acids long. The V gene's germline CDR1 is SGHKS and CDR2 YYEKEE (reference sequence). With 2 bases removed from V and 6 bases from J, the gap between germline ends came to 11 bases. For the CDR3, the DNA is TGTGCCAGCAGCTTCGGACCATTGTCCGGGGAGCTGTTTTTT. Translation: CASSFGPLSGELFF.

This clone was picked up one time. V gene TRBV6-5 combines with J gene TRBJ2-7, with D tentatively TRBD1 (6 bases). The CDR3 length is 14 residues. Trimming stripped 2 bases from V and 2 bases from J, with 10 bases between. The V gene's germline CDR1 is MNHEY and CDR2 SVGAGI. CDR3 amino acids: CASSYRQGPYEQYF. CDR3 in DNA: TGTGCCAGCAGTTACCGGCAGGGGCCCTACGAGCAGTACTTC.

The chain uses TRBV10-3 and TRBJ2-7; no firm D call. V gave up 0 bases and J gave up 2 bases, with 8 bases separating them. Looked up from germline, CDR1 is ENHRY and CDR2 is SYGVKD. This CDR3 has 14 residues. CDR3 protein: CAISESMSPYEQYF. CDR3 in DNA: TGTGCCATCAGTGAGTCTATGAGTCCCTACGAGCAGTACTTC.

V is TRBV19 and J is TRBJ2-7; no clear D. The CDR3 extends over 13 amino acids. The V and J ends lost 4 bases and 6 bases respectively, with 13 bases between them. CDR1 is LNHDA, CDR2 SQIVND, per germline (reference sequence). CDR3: CASSSRAAFEQYF. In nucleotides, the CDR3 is TGTGCCAGTAGTAGTAGGGCTGCCTTCGAGCAGTACTTC.

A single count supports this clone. CDR3 nucleotide sequence: TGTGCCAGCACCCGATGGGGGGCTGAAGCTTTCTTT. It is translated as CASTRWGAEAFF. The chain has TRBV5-4 and TRBJ1-1, with D possibly being TRBD1 (5 bases). V lost 6 bases, J lost 6 bases, and 12 bases lay in between. There are 12 residues in the CDR3. CDR1 is SGHNT and CDR2 is YYREEE in the germline V gene (reference sequence).

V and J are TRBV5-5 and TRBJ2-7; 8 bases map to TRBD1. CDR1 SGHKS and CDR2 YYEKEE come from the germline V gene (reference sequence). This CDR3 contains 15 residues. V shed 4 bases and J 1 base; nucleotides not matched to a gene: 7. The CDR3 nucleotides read TGTGCCAGCAGCCCGGCCGGGACAGGTTCCTACGAGCAGTACTTC. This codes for CASSPAGTGSYEQYF.

Written as DNA, the CDR3 is TGTGCCAGCAGTCCGTTCAGGGACCGAAACTATGGCTACACCTTC. Encoded protein: CASSPFRDRNYGYTF. The chain employs TRBV28 and TRBJ1-2, with D possibly being TRBD1 (5 bases). V was pared by 5 bases and J by 2 bases, with 15 bases between. CDR3 length: 15 amino acids. Per germline, CDR1 MDHEN and CDR2 SYDVKM.

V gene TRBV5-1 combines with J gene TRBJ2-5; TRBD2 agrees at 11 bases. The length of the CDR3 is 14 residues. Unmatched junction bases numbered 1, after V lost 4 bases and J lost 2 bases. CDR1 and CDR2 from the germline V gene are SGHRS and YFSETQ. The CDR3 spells CASSGTSGQETQYF. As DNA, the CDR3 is TGCGCCAGCAGCGGGACTAGCGGTCAAGAGACCCAGTACTTC.

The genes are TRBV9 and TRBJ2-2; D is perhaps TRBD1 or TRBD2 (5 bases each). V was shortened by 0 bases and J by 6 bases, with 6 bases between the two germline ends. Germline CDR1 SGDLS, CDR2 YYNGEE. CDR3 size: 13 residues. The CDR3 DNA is TGTGCCAGCAGCGTAGCGGGACCCGGGGAGCTGTTTTTT. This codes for CASSVAGPGELFF.

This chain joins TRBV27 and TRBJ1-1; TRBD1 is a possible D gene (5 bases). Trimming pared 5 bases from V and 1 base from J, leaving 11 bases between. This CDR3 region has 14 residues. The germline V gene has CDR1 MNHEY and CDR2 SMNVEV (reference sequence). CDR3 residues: CASSLLGQNTEAFF. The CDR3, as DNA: TGTGCCAGCAGTCTCCTTGGACAGAACACTGAAGCTTTCTTT.

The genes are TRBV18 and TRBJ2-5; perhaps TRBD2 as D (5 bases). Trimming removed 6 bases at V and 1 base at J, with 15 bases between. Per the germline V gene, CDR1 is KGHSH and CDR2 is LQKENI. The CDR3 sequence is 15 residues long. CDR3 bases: TGTGCCAGCTCCTTCCACGAGGGCCTCCAAGAGACCCAGTACTTC. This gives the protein CASSFHEGLQETQYF.

In DNA, the CDR3 is TGCGCCAGCAGCTCCCACGGGGGCGCCTACGAGCAGTACTTC. Encoded protein: CASSSHGGAYEQYF. The V call is TRBV5-1, the J call TRBJ2-7, with D perhaps given as TRBD1 or TRBD2 (6 bases each). Trimming removed 3 bases from V and 2 bases from J, with 12 bases in between. The CDR3 has 14 amino acids. Germline values: CDR1 SGHRS, CDR2 YFSETQ.

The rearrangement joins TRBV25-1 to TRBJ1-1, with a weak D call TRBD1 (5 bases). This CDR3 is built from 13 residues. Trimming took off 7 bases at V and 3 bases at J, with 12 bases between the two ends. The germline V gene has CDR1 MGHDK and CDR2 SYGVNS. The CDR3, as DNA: TGTGCCAGCAAGCGGGGCGGGGACACTGAAGCTTTCTTT. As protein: CASKRGGDTEAFF.

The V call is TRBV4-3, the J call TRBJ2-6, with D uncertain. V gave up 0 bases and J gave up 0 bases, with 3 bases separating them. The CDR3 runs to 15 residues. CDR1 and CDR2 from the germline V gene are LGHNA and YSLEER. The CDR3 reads CASSQDHSGANVLTF. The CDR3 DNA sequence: TGCGCCAGCAGCCAAGATCACTCTGGGGCCAACGTCCTGACTTTC.

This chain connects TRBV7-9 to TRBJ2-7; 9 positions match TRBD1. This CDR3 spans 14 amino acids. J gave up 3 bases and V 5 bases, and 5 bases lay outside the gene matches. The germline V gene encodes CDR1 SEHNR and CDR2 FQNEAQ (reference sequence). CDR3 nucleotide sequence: TGTGCCAGCAGCGCTAGGGACAGGGTCTACGAGCAGTACTTC. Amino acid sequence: CASSARDRVYEQYF.

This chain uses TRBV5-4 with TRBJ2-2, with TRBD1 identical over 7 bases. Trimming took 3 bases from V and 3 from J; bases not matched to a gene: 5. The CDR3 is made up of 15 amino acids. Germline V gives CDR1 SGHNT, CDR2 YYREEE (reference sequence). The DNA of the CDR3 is TGTGCCAGCAGCTCGTGGACAGGATACACCGGGGAGCTGTTTTTT. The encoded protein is CASSSWTGYTGELFF.